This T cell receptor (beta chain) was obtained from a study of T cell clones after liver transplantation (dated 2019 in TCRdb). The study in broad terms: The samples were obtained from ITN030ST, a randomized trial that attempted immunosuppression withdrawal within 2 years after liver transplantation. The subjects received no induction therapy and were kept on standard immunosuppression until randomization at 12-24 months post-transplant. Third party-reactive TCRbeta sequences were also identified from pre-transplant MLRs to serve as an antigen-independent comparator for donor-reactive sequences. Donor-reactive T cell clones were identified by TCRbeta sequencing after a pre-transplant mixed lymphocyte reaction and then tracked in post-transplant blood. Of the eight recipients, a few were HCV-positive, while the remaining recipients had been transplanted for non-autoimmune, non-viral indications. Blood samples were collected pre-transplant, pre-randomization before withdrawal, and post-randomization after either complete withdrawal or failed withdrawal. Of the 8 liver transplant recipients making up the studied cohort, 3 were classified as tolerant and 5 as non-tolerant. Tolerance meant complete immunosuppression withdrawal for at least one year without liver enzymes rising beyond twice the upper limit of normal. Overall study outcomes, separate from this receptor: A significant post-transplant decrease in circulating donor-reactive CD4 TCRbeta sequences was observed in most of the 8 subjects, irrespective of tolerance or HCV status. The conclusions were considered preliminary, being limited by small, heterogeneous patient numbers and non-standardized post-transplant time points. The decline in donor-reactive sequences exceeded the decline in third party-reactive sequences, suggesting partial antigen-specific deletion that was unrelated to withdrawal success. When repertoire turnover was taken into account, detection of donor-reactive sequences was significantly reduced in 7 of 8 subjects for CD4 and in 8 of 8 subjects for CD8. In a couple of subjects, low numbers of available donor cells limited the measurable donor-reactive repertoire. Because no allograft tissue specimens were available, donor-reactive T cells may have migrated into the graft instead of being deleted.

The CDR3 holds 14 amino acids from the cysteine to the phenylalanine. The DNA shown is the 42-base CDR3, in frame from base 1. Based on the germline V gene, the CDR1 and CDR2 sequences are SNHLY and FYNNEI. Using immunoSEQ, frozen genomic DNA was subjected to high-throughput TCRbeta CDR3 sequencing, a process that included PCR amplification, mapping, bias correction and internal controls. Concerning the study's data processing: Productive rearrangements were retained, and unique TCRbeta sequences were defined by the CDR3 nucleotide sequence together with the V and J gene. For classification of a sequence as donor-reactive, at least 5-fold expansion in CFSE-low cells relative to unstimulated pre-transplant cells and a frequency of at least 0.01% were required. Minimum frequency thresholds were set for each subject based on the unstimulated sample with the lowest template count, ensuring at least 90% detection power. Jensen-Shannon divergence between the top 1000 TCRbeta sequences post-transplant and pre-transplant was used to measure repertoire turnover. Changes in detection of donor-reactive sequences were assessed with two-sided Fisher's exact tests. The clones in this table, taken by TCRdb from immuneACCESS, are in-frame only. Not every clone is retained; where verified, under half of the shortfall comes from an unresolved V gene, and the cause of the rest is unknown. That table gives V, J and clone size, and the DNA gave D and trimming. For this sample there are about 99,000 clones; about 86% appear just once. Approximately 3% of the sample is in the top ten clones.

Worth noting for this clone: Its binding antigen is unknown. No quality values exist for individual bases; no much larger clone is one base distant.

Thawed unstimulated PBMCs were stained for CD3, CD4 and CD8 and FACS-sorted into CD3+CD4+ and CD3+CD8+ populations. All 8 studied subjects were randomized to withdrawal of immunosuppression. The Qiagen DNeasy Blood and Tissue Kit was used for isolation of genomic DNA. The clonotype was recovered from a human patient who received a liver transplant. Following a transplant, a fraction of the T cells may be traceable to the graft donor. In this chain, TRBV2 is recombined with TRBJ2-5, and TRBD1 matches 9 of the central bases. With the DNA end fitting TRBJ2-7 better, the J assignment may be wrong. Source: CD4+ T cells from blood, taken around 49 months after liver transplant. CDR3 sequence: CASSKGQGHYEQYF. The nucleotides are TGTGCCAGCAGTAAGGGACAGGGCCACTACGAGCAGTACTTC.